This record concerns one TCR beta chain sequence. The entry originates in a study of blood T cell repertoires in COVID-19. The authors' processing: Quantification of nucleated cells was approximated via reference gene primer amplification. Libraries were prepared by immunoSEQ multiplex PCR; TCRdb keeps only in-frame clonotypes and omits some of them. Clonal size and the V and J genes are those of that table, whereas D and trimming came from the DNA. The table records about 20,000 clones, around 90% of them present only once. CDR1 is GTSNPN, CDR2 SVGIG, per germline (reference sequence). The CDR3 loop spans 15 amino acids. V dropped 2 bases and J dropped 2; count of bases not matched to a gene: 6.

The clonotype was recovered from a human donor in a cohort sampled during active COVID-19. The chain has TRBV30 and TRBJ2-1; 7 bases line up with TRBD2. Sequencing used peripheral blood. CDR3 bases: TGTGCCTGGAGTTTGGAAGCGGGAACCTACAATGAGCAGTTCTTC. It encodes CAWSLEAGTYNEQFF.